This T cell receptor beta chain was sequenced in a study of T cells after yellow fever vaccination. Study details: Where fractions had low cell numbers, libraries were prepared from them with the SMART-Seq v4 Ultra Low Input RNA kit. Study observations and caveats: Post-booster repertoires contained most primary-vaccination clones again (almost 97% CD4, around 88% CD8).

The sample holds a few counts of this clonotype. As yet, its antigen is unknown. This CDR3 comprises 17 residues. Germline values: CDR1 SGHNT, CDR2 YYREEE (reference sequence). V lost 0 bases, J lost 7 bases, and 10 bases stayed unmatched. TCRdb reanalysed the 5' RACE reads using MiXCR and keeps one entry per CDR3 protein. Here the sample spans 450,000 to 600,000 distinct CDR3 sequences, roughly a sixth being singletons. The chain has TRBV5-4 and TRBJ2-2; 9 nucleotides align to TRBD1. The TCR was taken from a man aged 18 to 30 who received the YFV17D yellow fever vaccine. This specimen was PBMCs, taken 5 to 6 days after the first yellow fever vaccination. The CDR3 bases are TGTGCCAGCAGCTTGGGTGCCGGACAGGGGTATGGCGGGGAGCTGTTTTTT. Translation: CASSLGAGQGYGGELFF.